The present T cell receptor (beta chain) was sequenced within a study of regulatory T cells in long-lasting Graves disease (dated by TCRdb to 2020 to 2022). For the study in its entirety: Newly diagnosed Graves' disease patients had taken antithyroid drugs for less than 3 months. Patients with persistent Graves' disease were compared with patients with newly diagnosed Graves' disease using TCR sequencing and RNA sequencing of peripheral blood. The study was registered as a clinical trial and conducted in China. TCR sequencing covered some 13 persistent and some 20 newly diagnosed Graves' disease patients, about 35 samples in total. What the research found in general, with its limitations: Only the TCR beta chain was sequenced and analyzed. Persistent patients shared more public clonotypes among themselves (around 3,000) than newly diagnosed patients did (more than 950). Compared with newly diagnosed patients, persistent Graves' disease patients had lower TCR Shannon entropy and fewer highly expanded clones, which suggests clonal expansion. Only peripheral blood was studied, because thyroid tissue, the primary lesion, was inaccessible. The authors noted that the small sample size was a limitation that may lower accuracy. TRBV28, TRBJ1-2 and TRBJ2-5 were preferentially used in persistent disease, while TRBV20-1 and TRBJ2-1 were favored in newly diagnosed disease.

This clonotype occurred many times. Its antigen is still unknown. Base qualities are not provided; no much larger clone lies one nucleotide away. The sample's time point, from its label and the paper: newly diagnosed GD, antithyroid drugs for less than 3 months. For both TCR sequencing and RNA sequencing, RNA was extracted from PBMCs using TRIzol. The diagnosis of Graves' disease was made according to American Thyroid Association guidelines. The patients came from an endocrinology department in Xi'an, China. Each patient gave 7.5 to 10 milliliters of peripheral blood, collected in an EDTA anticoagulant tube. Ficoll Paque Plus density gradient separation was used to isolate PBMCs, and no further T cell sorting was performed. RNA quality was checked with an Agilent 2100 Bioanalyzer and agarose gel, and concentration with a NanoDrop 2000. Cut back by 8 bases and 5 bases, the V and J ends lie 15 bases apart. The germline V gene yields SNHLY for CDR1 and FYNNEI for CDR2. The CDR3 holds 14 amino acids from the cysteine to the phenylalanine. The CDR3 DNA has 42 bases and is translated from base 1.

The receptor library was made with multiplex PCR. Sequencing took place on an Illumina HiSeq 4000. TCR beta libraries were built with iRepertoire HTBI primers and Arm-PCR amplification of CDR3 regions. PCR products were gel purified before sequencing. Under the source paper's analysis protocol: Across samples, approximately 68 TRBV and over 11 TRBJ segments were identified and used for gene usage analysis of CDR3 amino acid clonotypes. COPE and FqMerger were used to merge filtered high-quality paired reads into contigs. BLAST was used to align contigs to the IMGT TRBV, TRBD and TRBJ reference genes, and CDR3 was defined following IMGT. Clonotypes above 0.1% frequency were classified as highly expanded clones. Shannon entropy was used to measure repertoire diversity, and the Gini coefficient was used to measure V-J evenness. Clonotypes shared by more than one individual were considered public. TCRdb reprocessed the public reads (quality trimming at Q25 with fastp, clone calling with MiXCR) and kept in-frame beta chains. Every entry covers one CDR3 protein and lists the most common genes and DNA from its rows. These V and J calls are TCRdb output, not the study's own analysis. The sample has roughly 560,000 distinct CDR3 sequences on record, 12% of them singletons. More than 8% of the sample is held by the ten biggest clonotypes.

These sequences were also reported in another study, on T cells in Graves' hyperthyroidism and ophthalmopathy. Looking at the second paper: Graves' hyperthyroidism was defined as stable when no progression to ophthalmopathy occurred over 18 months of follow-up. Hyperthyroidism patients were newly diagnosed, had a disease duration of under 2 months, and were aged 18 to 65 years. Patients with uncontrolled infections, other autoimmune diseases, pregnancy or lactation were excluded. Diagnoses were established on the basis of clinical symptoms, serum thyroxine and TRAb, thyroid ultrasound, and orbital computed tomography. The first round of RT-PCR for the TCR CDR3 was performed with the HTBI primer set and the Qiagen OneStep RT-PCR kit. Most expanded thyroid clonotypes (frequency above 0.001) were also detected in blood, suggesting blood repertoires may reflect thyroid immune responses. Ophthalmopathy was separated from stable hyperthyroidism by a 13 V-J signature model, with about 88% sensitivity and just over 81% specificity obtained in cross-validation and 80%/75% obtained in testing. In validation, progression to ophthalmopathy was predicted by the model with 70.59% sensitivity and 72% to 80% specificity, a median of approximately 6.5 months before onset. A discovery cohort of about 96 patients, roughly 45 with Graves' ophthalmopathy and approximately 55 with stable Graves' hyperthyroidism, was used to find distinguishing TCR V-J signatures. An independent validation cohort of under 20 hyperthyroidism patients and over 15 patients who later progressed to ophthalmopathy tested prospective prediction of ophthalmopathy. The roughly 90 discovery patients were divided at random into training and test sets in a 7:3 ratio. In addition, the study compared T-cell repertoires in thyroid tissue and in blood from about 6 Graves' hyperthyroidism patients. After blood sampling, hyperthyroidism patients were treated with methimazole at a starting dose of 30 mg daily, and ophthalmopathy patients were treated with high-dose intravenous methylprednisolone. A second multiplex PCR round built the libraries, followed by size selection and purification. Paired-end sequencing of the libraries was performed with 100 bp reads on an Illumina HiSeq2000. SOAPnuke was used to process the raw data, with reads discarded if the reads contained adapters or uncalled bases, had a mean Phred below 15, or lacked an exact constant-primer or identifier match. COPE v1.2.5 was used to merge high-quality paired reads, and clonotypes were defined as unique nucleotide sequences. Clonotypes were aligned to IMGT TRBV, TRBD and TRBJ reference segments using MiTCR v1.1. The analysis included only V-J combinations with a frequency above 0.0001, which together covered approximately 99% of the repertoires. A TCS score was defined as the ratio between F50 (clonal expansion) and ExV (chaos), using BLOSUM62-based TCRdist between CDR3 peptides within each V-J. Welch's t-statistics and random forest reduced around 550 V-J features to 10 to 15, which were used in a naive Bayes classifier (R e1071). Sample size was not statistically predetermined, and investigators were not blinded to group allocation. The paper describes TCR Vbeta CDR3 sequencing of roughly 130 peripheral blood samples, made up of around 41 ophthalmopathy patients, around 78 hyperthyroidism patients and 17 progressor patients.

The clonotype originates from a woman aged 25 to 39 with Graves disease. Donor details come from another sample of the same person, matched by shared clones. Here the chain combines TRBV2 and TRBJ1-4, with the D gene uncertain. This sample comprised peripheral blood mononuclear cells (PBMCs), obtained at new diagnosis, from a patient treated with antithyroid drugs. The sequence in DNA is TGTGCCAGCCGAAGGGTTCTTGGCAATGAAAAACTGTTTTTT. Its product reads: CASRRVLGNEKLFF.